In this sample, the clone carrying this T cell receptor beta chain turned up a few times. The data belong to a study of blood T cell repertoires in COVID-19. Per germline, CDR1 MDHEN and CDR2 SYDVKM. Trimming shortened V by 5 bases and J by 4 bases, and 8 bases separated the two germline ends. This CDR3 region has 12 residues. Repertoires were generated with immunoSEQ multiplex PCR, while TCRdb's copy carries only in-frame clones and drops some. The data show roughly 410,000 clones, approximately 87% seen once. V usage is TRBV28 and J usage is TRBJ1-1; no reliable D call. This clonotype was obtained from a woman aged 55-75 years with COVID-19, enrolled during active disease. Sequenced material: peripheral blood. The CDR3 nucleotides read TGTGCCAGCAGTGTCAGTACCACTGAAGCTTTCTTT. The encoded protein is CASSVSTTEAFF.